This passage covers 27 T cell receptor beta chains from one sample sequenced in a study of shared clonotypes between healthy human individuals. Produced via immunoSEQ multiplex PCR; TCRdb's table is partial and in-frame only. Here the sample spans around 2.1 million clones, 95% being singletons. Specimen: naive CD4+ T cells sorted from blood. Subset defined: CD45RA+ positively selected. The source of these receptors is a man between 18 and 35 years old in good health.

V is TRBV6-5 and J is TRBJ1-2; 7 bases are a match to TRBD1. J was trimmed by 0 bases and V by 2 bases; bases with no gene match: 3. CDR3 length equals 15 residues. Germline assignment: CDR1 MNHEY and CDR2 SVGAGI. CDR3 sequence (DNA): TGTGCCAGCAGTTACGGGACAGATCCTAACTATGGCTACACCTTC. This sequence encodes CASSYGTDPNYGYTF.

This chain connects TRBV5-1 to TRBJ2-1; 9 bases are shared with TRBD1. The V segment lost 4 bases and the J segment 4 bases; nucleotides outside the gene matches: 6. The V gene's germline CDR1 is SGHRS and CDR2 YFSETQ. The CDR3 loop spans 15 amino acids. CDR3 protein: CASSPTGQGYNEQFF. CDR3 nucleotide sequence: TGCGCCAGCAGCCCGACGGGACAGGGATACAATGAGCAGTTCTTC.

This clone was detected only a few times. J is TRBJ1-5 and V is TRBV7-9; 7 bases are shared with TRBD1. The V segment lost 1 base and the J segment 7 bases; nucleotides outside the gene matches: 7. Germline lookup yields CDR1 SEHNR and CDR2 FQNEAQ (reference sequence). The CDR3 covers 15 residues. The CDR3, as DNA: TGTGCCAGCAGCTTAGGACAGGGCAGGGGACAGCCCCAGCATTTT. Translating gives CASSLGQGRGQPQHF.

This chain joins TRBV19 and TRBJ1-3, with D uncertain. The V end lost 3 bases, the J end lost 0 bases, and 12 bases lay between the germline ends. This CDR3 spans 16 amino acids. CDR1 and CDR2 (germline): LNHDA, SQIVND (reference sequence). The CDR3 coding sequence is TGTGCCAGTAGTATTACCGGAGCCCTCTCTGGAAACACCATATATTTT. It encodes CASSITGALSGNTIYF.

About this clone: The identical CDR3 is also encoded by other nucleotide sequences in the sample. The V call is TRBV4-3, the J call TRBJ2-5, with 8 nucleotides matching TRBD2. Germline CDR1 LGHNA, CDR2 YSLEER. The CDR3 spans 13 residues. V lost 3 bases and J lost 5; bases outside the gene matches: 2. This CDR3 is CASSQTGGETQYF. CDR3 nucleotide sequence: TGCGCCAGCAGCCAGACGGGGGGGGAGACCCAGTACTTC.

This chain connects TRBV4-3 to TRBJ2-7; no clear D. The CDR3 is made up of 15 amino acids. Germline-derived CDR1 and CDR2 are LGHNA and YSLEER. Trimming removed 1 base from V and 1 base from J, with 11 bases in between. The CDR3 DNA reads as TGCGCCAGCAGCCAAGGGCGCTCGGCTTCCTACGAGCAGTACTTC. Its translation: CASSQGRSASYEQYF.

This CDR3 is CASRKGGLYEQYF. In nucleotides, the CDR3 is TGTGCCAGCAGGAAGGGAGGACTATACGAGCAGTACTTC. J is TRBJ2-7 and V is TRBV28; TRBD2 is a possible D gene (6 bases). Trimming pared 6 bases from V and 4 bases from J, leaving 13 bases between. Germline values: CDR1 MDHEN, CDR2 SYDVKM. This CDR3 comprises 13 residues. Looking up the rest from reference TRBV28 and TRBJ2-7 gives the full variable domain: DVKVTQSSRYLVKRTGEKVFLECVQDMDHENMFWYRQDPGLGLRLIYFSYDVKMKEKGDIPEGYSVSREKKERFSLILESASTNQTSMYLCASRKGGLYEQYFGPGTRLTVT.

The J gene is TRBJ1-6, the V gene TRBV5-1; TRBD1 is a possible D gene (6 bases). V shed 7 bases and J shed 3 bases, with 17 bases lying between them. The germline gives CDR1 SGHRS, CDR2 YFSETQ. This CDR3 region has 16 residues. The CDR3 nucleotides read TGCGCCAGCTCCACGGCGGACAGAAGCTATAATTCACCCCTCCACTTT. Amino acids: CASSTADRSYNSPLHF.

The chain is built from TRBV27 and TRBJ1-2; 8 bases are a match to TRBD1. The CDR3 contains 14 residues. From germline, CDR1 is MNHEY and CDR2 SMNVEV (reference sequence). The ends lost 7 bases at V and 6 bases at J; junction bases unmatched: 10. CDR3 nucleotide sequence: TGTGCCAGCAAGGAGGACAGGGCCGCTGATGGCTACACCTTC. It translates to CASKEDRAADGYTF.

The V call is TRBV6-1, the J call TRBJ1-1, with a weak D call TRBD1 (5 bases). Germline CDR1 reads MNHNS; CDR2 reads SASEGT. Between the trimmed V and J ends, which lost 4 bases and 4 bases, there was a span of 10 bases. The CDR3 loop spans 13 amino acids. For the CDR3, the DNA is TGTGCCAGCAGTGCCAGGGTGAGCACTGAAGCTTTCTTT. Translation: CASSARVSTEAFF.

The chain has TRBV14 and TRBJ1-1; maybe TRBD1 (6 bases). The length of the CDR3 is 16 residues. V gave up 5 bases and J gave up 4 bases, with 20 bases separating them. Looked up from germline, CDR1 is SGHDN and CDR2 is FVKESK. This CDR3 reads CASSSHRSRGRTEAFF. The DNA for the CDR3 is TGTGCCAGCAGCTCCCATAGGTCCAGGGGACGCACTGAAGCTTTCTTT.

This clone was recorded only once. V gene TRBV7-9 combines with J gene TRBJ2-6; D unresolved. This CDR3 has 14 residues. Germline lookup yields CDR1 SEHNR and CDR2 FQNEAQ (reference sequence). Trimming pared 6 bases from V and 1 base from J, leaving 7 bases between. Here the CDR3 reads CASRPSSGANVLTF. The CDR3 DNA sequence: TGTGCCAGCAGGCCTAGTTCTGGGGCCAACGTCCTGACTTTC.

This rearrangement joins TRBV10-3 to TRBJ2-5, with TRBD1 identical over 7 bases. Germline V gene sequence: CDR1 ENHRY, CDR2 SYGVKD. V was pared by 10 bases and J by 0 bases, with 8 bases of the junction left unmatched. The CDR3 covers 14 residues. The CDR3 nucleotides are TGTGCCACCAGGGGGACGGGCCACCAAGAGACCCAGTACTTC. It specifies CATRGTGHQETQYF.

The chain has TRBV25-1 and TRBJ2-5; TRBD2 matches at 7 bases. This CDR3 has 17 residues. Trimming at V came to 6 bases and at J to 0 bases, leaving 13 bases not matched to a gene. Germline lookup yields CDR1 MGHDK and CDR2 SYGVNS. The CDR3 region has the DNA TGTGCCAGCAGCTCCCACCCGGGCGGGAGCTACCAAGAGACCCAGTACTTC. Amino acid sequence: CASSSHPGGSYQETQYF.

This clone was detected only once. The genes are TRBV5-1 and TRBJ2-7, with a tentative D call TRBD1 (5 bases). Deletions cut 4 bases from V and 3 bases from J, with 14 bases between. Germline V lookup: CDR1 SGHRS, CDR2 YFSETQ. CDR3 length: 14 amino acids. Here the CDR3 reads CASSGVQGIYEQYF. The DNA for the CDR3 is TGCGCCAGCAGCGGGGTTCAGGGAATCTACGAGCAGTACTTC.

The genes are TRBV21-1 and TRBJ2-1; TRBD2, the D gene given by the table, was not confirmed from the DNA. TRBV21-1 is termed a pseudogene. The length of the CDR3 is 18 residues. This chain's CDR3 is CASNFAPLAEDSYNEQFF. As DNA, the CDR3 is TGTGCCAGCAACTTCGCGCCACTAGCGGAGGACTCCTACAATGAGCAGTTCTTC.

The chain combines TRBV7-8 with TRBJ1-6, with D perhaps matching TRBD1 (6 bases). CDR1 is SGHVS and CDR2 is FQNEAQ in the germline V gene. The CDR3 runs 15 residues. Trimming shortened V by 1 base and J by 7 bases, and 11 bases separated the two germline ends. CDR3 region: CASSLVSGANSPLHF. The CDR3 DNA is TGTGCCAGCAGCTTAGTGTCGGGGGCCAATTCACCCCTCCACTTT. Variable domain in full (rest from reference TRBV7-8 and TRBJ1-6): GAGVSQSPRYKVAKRGQDVALRCDPISGHVSLFWYQQALGQGPEFLTYFQNEAQLDKSGLPSDRFFAERPEGSVSTLKIQRTQQEDSAVYLCASSLVSGANSPLHFGNGTRLTVT.

V gene TRBV28 combines with J gene TRBJ2-7; a weak D match, TRBD2 (5 bases). Trimming cost V 6 bases and J 6 bases, with 12 bases left between them. The germline CDR1 and CDR2 sequences are MDHEN and SYDVKM. The CDR3 length is 12 residues. CDR3 nucleotides: TGTGCCAGCAGGTCCGGGATGTCCGAGCAGTACTTC. Its protein product is CASRSGMSEQYF.

In nucleotides, the CDR3 is TGTGCCAGTAGTATAGTACTAGCGACCGGGGAGCTGTTTTTT. Translation gives CASSIVLATGELFF. This chain connects TRBV19 to TRBJ2-2, with 7 bases fitting TRBD2. Germline V gene sequence: CDR1 LNHDA, CDR2 SQIVND (reference sequence). Germline trimming cut 1 base from V and 5 bases from J; bases unmatched to any gene: 1. The CDR3 extends over 14 amino acids.

The chain couples TRBV6-6 to TRBJ1-5; 8 positions agree with TRBD1. The CDR3 covers 15 residues. Trimming took 3 bases from V and 7 from J; bases not matched to a gene: 8. Germline lookup yields CDR1 MNHNY and CDR2 SVGAGI (reference sequence). The CDR3 reads CASSYKAGGSQPQHF. Here the CDR3 DNA reads TGTGCCAGCAGTTATAAGGCAGGGGGCAGCCAGCCCCAGCATTTT.

The chain uses TRBV29-1 and TRBJ2-7, with unresolved D. With 0 bases removed from V and 6 bases from J, the gap between germline ends came to 6 bases. Germline V gene lookup returns CDR1 SQVTM and CDR2 ANQGSEA. The CDR3 runs to 11 residues. CDR3 protein: CSVEDHGEQYF. Here the CDR3 DNA reads TGCAGCGTTGAAGATCACGGCGAGCAGTACTTC.

The chain carries TRBV5-1 and TRBJ2-1, with D tentatively TRBD2 (5 bases). V gave up 2 bases and J gave up 7 bases, with 19 bases separating them. CDR1 and CDR2 (germline): SGHRS, YFSETQ. This CDR3 spans 16 amino acids. In DNA form, the CDR3 reads TGCGCCAGCAGCTTCGGGGAGCACCTTAATTGGAATGAGCAGTTCTTC. It codes for CASSFGEHLNWNEQFF.

The chain couples TRBV7-2 to TRBJ1-3, with D hard to call. The CDR3 is 17 amino acids. With 5 bases removed from V and 0 bases from J, the gap between germline ends came to 17 bases. Germline V gene lookup returns CDR1 SGHTA and CDR2 FQGNSA. The CDR3 nucleotides read TGTGCCAGCAGCCTGAGTTTCGGGGTCAACTCTGGAAACACCATATATTTT. Encoded protein: CASSLSFGVNSGNTIYF.

The sample holds one count of this clone. This chain connects TRBV5-1 to TRBJ2-5; no firm D call. Germline-derived CDR1 and CDR2 are SGHRS and YFSETQ. The CDR3 extends over 12 amino acids. V dropped 4 bases and J dropped 2 bases, with 6 bases sitting between them. DNA for the CDR3: TGCGCCAGCAGCCGAGCGCAAGAGACCCAGTACTTC. Translated, it gives CASSRAQETQYF. Drawing the rest from reference TRBV5-1 and TRBJ2-5, the complete variable domain is KAGVTQTPRYLIKTRGQQVTLSCSPISGHRSVSWYQQTPGQGLQFLFEYFSETQRNKGNFPGRFSGRQFSNSRSEMNVSTLELGDSALYLCASSRAQETQYFGPGTRLLVL.

Here the CDR3 DNA reads TGTGCCAGCTCTCGACGGGAAGAGAACACTGAAGCTTTCTTT. Protein sequence: CASSRREENTEAFF. The V and J genes are TRBV18 and TRBJ1-1; D is uncertain. This CDR3 is 14 amino acids long. CDR1 KGHSH and CDR2 LQKENI come from the germline V gene. V lost 6 bases and J 1 base, leaving 12 bases between the germline ends. The full variable domain, completed using reference TRBV18 and TRBJ1-1, is NAGVMQNPRHLVRRRGQEARLRCSPMKGHSHVYWYRQLPEEGLKFMVYLQKENIIDESGMPKERFSAEFPKEGPSILRIQQVVRGDSAAYFCASSRREENTEAFFGQGTRLTVV.

This CDR3 is CASSLFKQGATVYYGYTF. CDR3 bases: TGTGCCAGCAGCTTGTTCAAACAGGGGGCGACCGTCTACTATGGCTACACCTTC. The rearrangement uses TRBV5-4 and TRBJ1-2; 9 bases match TRBD1. Trimming at V came to 1 base and at J to 3 bases, leaving 13 bases not matched to a gene. CDR1 and CDR2 (germline): SGHNT, YYREEE (reference sequence). The CDR3 loop spans 18 amino acids.

In DNA form, the CDR3 reads TGTGCCAGCAGTTTAACGCGCCGGGGGACAGGGGGCATAGTAGGCAATCAGCCCCAGCATTTT. The encoded protein is CASSLTRRGTGGIVGNQPQHF. This sequence joins TRBV28 and TRBJ1-5; 12 nucleotides match TRBD1. Germline V gene sequence: CDR1 MDHEN, CDR2 SYDVKM. V trimming: 2 bases; J trimming: 2 bases; junction bases outside the gene matches: 16. This CDR3 has 21 amino acids.